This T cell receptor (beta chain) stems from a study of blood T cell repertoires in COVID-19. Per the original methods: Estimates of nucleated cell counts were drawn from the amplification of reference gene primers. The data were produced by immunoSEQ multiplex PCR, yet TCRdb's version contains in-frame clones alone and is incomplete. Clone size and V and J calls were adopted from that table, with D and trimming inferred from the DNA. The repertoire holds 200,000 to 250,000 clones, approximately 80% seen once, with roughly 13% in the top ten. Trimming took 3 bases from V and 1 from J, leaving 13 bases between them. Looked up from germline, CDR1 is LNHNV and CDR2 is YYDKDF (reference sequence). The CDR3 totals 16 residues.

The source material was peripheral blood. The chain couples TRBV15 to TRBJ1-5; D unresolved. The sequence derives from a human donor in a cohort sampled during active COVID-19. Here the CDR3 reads CATSSQYISSNQPQHF. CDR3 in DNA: TGTGCCACCAGCAGCCAGTACATATCGAGCAATCAGCCCCAGCATTTT.